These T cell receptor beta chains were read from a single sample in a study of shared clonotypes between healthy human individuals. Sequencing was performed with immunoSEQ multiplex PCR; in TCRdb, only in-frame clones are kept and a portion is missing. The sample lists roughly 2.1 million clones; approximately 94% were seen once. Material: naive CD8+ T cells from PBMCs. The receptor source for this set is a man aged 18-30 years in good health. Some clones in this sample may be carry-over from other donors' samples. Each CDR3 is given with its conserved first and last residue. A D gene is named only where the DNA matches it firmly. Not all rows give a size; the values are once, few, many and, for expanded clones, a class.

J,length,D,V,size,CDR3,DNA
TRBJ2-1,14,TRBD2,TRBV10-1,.,CASSPGGPNNEQFF,TGCGCCAGCAGCCCGGGAGGGCCAAACAATGAGCAGTTCTTC
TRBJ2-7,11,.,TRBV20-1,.,CSTRANYEQYF,TGCAGTACGAGGGCCAACTACGAGCAGTACTTC
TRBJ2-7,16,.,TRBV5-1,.,CASSLGSASALYEQYF,TGCGCCAGCAGCTTGGGGTCTGCTAGCGCTCTATACGAGCAGTACTTC
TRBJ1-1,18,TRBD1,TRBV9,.,CASSVGDSPGGLNTEAFF,TGTGCCAGCAGCGTAGGGGACAGCCCTGGGGGTTTGAACACTGAAGCTTTCTTT
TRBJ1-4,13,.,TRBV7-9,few,CASLRTPEEKLFF,TGTGCCAGCCTTCGGACACCTGAGGAAAAACTGTTTTTT
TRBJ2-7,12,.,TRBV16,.,CASSQRGYEQYF,TGTGCCAGCAGCCAAAGGGGCTACGAGCAGTACTTC
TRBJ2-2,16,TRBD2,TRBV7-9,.,CASSLAPGEGTGELFF,TGTGCCAGCAGCTTAGCGCCCGGGGAGGGCACCGGGGAGCTGTTTTTT
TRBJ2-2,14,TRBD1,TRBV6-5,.,CATRGRGNTGELFF,TGTGCCACCAGGGGGCGAGGGAACACCGGGGAGCTGTTTTTT
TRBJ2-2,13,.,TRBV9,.,CASSVPRTGELFF,TGTGCCAGCAGCGTCCCTCGGACCGGGGAGCTGTTTTTT
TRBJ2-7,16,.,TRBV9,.,CASSVEGQGGIEEQYF,TGTGCCAGCAGCGTAGAAGGGCAGGGGGGTATAGAAGAGCAGTACTTC
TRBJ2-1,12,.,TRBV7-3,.,CASSLARGEQFF,TGTGCCAGCAGCCTAGCGAGAGGTGAGCAGTTCTTC
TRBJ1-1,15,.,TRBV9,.,CASSVEPVMNTEAFF,TGTGCCAGCAGCGTAGAGCCGGTCATGAACACTGAAGCTTTCTTT
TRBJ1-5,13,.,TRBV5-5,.,CASSLAVKKPQHF,TGTGCCAGCAGCTTGGCCGTAAAAAAGCCCCAGCATTTT
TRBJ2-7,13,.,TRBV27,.,CASSPPAAYEQYF,TGTGCCAGCAGCCCCCCGGCCGCCTACGAGCAGTACTTC
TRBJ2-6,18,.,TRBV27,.,CASSLWGSSGAGANVLTF,TGTGCCAGCAGTTTGTGGGGCTCCAGTGGTGCTGGGGCCAACGTCCTGACTTTC
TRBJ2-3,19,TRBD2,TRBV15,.,CATSRFPSGTPGGADTQYF,TGTGCCACCAGCAGATTTCCTAGCGGGACACCCGGAGGCGCAGATACGCAGTATTTT
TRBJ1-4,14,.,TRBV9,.,CASSETGRGEKLFF,TGTGCCAGCAGCGAAACAGGGAGGGGAGAAAAACTGTTTTTT
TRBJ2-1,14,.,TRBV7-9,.,CASSYQKRVDEQFF,TGTGCCAGCAGCTATCAGAAGCGGGTCGATGAGCAGTTCTTC
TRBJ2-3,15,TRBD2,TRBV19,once,CATRTSGSWSDTQYF,TGTGCCACCAGGACTAGCGGGAGTTGGTCAGATACGCAGTATTTT
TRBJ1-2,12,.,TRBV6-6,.,CASARGGDGYTF,TGTGCCAGCGCCAGGGGAGGGGATGGCTACACCTTC
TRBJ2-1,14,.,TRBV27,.,CASSFLGSDGEQFF,TGTGCCAGCAGTTTTCTAGGGTCGGACGGTGAGCAGTTCTTC
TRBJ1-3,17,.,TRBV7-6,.,CASNNEQWGDSGNTIYF,TGTGCCAGCAACAATGAACAGTGGGGCGACTCTGGAAACACCATATATTTT
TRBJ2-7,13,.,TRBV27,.,CASSLSSVYEQYF,TGTGCCAGCAGTTTGTCTTCGGTCTACGAGCAGTACTTC
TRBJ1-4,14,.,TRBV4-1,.,CASSPGRGGEKLFF,TGCGCCAGCAGCCCAGGGAGGGGAGGGGAAAAACTGTTTTTT
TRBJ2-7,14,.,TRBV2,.,CATGRDFNAYEQYF,TGTGCCACTGGCCGGGACTTTAACGCCTACGAGCAGTACTTC